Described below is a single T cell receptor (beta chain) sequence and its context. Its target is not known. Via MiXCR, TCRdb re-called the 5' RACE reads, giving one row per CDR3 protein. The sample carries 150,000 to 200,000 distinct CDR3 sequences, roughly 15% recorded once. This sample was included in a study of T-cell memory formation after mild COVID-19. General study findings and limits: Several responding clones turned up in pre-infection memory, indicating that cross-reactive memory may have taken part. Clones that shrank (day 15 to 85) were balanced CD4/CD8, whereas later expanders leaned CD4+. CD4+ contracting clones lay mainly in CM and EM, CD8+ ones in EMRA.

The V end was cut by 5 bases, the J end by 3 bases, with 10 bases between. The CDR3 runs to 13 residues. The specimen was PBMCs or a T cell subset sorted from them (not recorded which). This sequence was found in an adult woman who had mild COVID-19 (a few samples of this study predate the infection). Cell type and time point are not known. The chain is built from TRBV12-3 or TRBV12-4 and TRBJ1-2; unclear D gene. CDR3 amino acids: CASSLSTDYGYTF. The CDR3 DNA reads TGTGCCAGCAGTCTCTCCACGGACTATGGCTACACCTTC.